The clone carrying this T cell receptor (beta chain) was picked up a small number of times. This record comes from a study of blood T cell repertoires in COVID-19. Sequencing used immunoSEQ multiplex PCR; TCRdb keeps in-frame clones, though not all of them. The data show 190,000 or so clones, with around 86% seen just once and 5.5% to 7.5% held by the top ten. CDR3 size: 16 residues. Trimming took 0 bases from V and 0 from J, leaving 10 bases between them. Looked up from germline, CDR1 is SGHDT and CDR2 is YYEEEE. The chain uses TRBV5-6 and TRBJ2-1, with D perhaps matching TRBD1 (5 bases). The receptor was derived from a middle-aged man with acute or convalescent COVID-19. Sequenced: peripheral blood. The CDR3, as DNA: TGTGCCAGCAGCTTGGAGGGGCTAAGCTCCTACAATGAGCAGTTCTTC. It translates to CASSLEGLSSYNEQFF.